A selection of T cell receptor beta chains follows, all from one sample in a study of CD8 T cells in ankylosing spondylitis. TCRdb passed the 5' RACE reads through MiXCR, listing each CDR3 protein once. The sample holds a few hundred thousand distinct CDR3 sequences, around 16% seen once. Specimen: blood, either unsorted or a sorted T cell fraction (not recorded which). The receptor set was obtained from a male donor with ankylosing spondylitis. CDR3s include the opening cysteine and the closing phenylalanine or tryptophan. The D gene is left open where the match is weak. A clone size is listed for some rows: how often the clone was seen (once, few, many), or a class if it is expanded.

j_gene | abundance | v_gene | d_gene | CDR3aa | CDR3nt
TRBJ2-7 | few | TRBV6-1 | NA | CASRGPGAYEQYF | TGTGCCAGCAGAGGCCCAGGAGCCTACGAGCAGTACTTC
TRBJ1-5 | NA | TRBV12-3/TRBV12-4 | NA | CASSYLTDYSNQPQHF | TGTGCCAGCAGTTATCTTACAGACTATAGCAATCAGCCCCAGCATTTT
TRBJ2-7 | few | TRBV7-9 | TRBD2 | CASSPTSAPYEQYF | TGTGCCAGCAGCCCCACTAGCGCACCCTACGAGCAGTACTTC
TRBJ2-1 | few | TRBV28 | TRBD1 | CASSYETGIYNEQFF | TGTGCCAGCAGTTATGAGACAGGGATCTACAATGAGCAGTTCTTC
TRBJ2-3 | many | TRBV2 | NA | CASCHFPWGRVGDTQYF | TGTGCCAGCTGCCATTTCCCCTGGGGCCGGGTAGGAGATACGCAGTATTTT
TRBJ2-1 | few | TRBV4-1 | TRBD2 | CASSFTASGGVYNEQFF | TGCGCCAGCAGCTTTACCGCTAGCGGGGGAGTCTACAATGAGCAGTTCTTC
TRBJ2-1 | NA | TRBV9 | NA | CASSVGWSSYNEQFF | TGTGCCAGCAGCGTAGGTTGGAGCTCCTACAATGAGCAGTTCTTC
TRBJ2-5 | NA | TRBV29-1 | TRBD2 | CSVDPSGRPQETQYF | TGCAGCGTTGACCCTAGCGGGAGGCCCCAAGAGACCCAGTACTTC
TRBJ2-1 | few | TRBV20-1 | NA | CSARQGAGQFF | TGCAGTGCTAGACAGGGCGCTGGGCAGTTCTTC
TRBJ2-7 | NA | TRBV3-1 | TRBD2 | CASSLTSGGPFSYEQYF | TGTGCCAGCAGCCTTACTAGCGGGGGTCCCTTCTCCTACGAGCAGTACTTC
TRBJ2-7 | few | TRBV29-1 | TRBD2 | CSVELREGVDEQYF | TGCAGCGTTGAATTAAGGGAGGGAGTCGACGAGCAGTACTTC
TRBJ2-2 | few | TRBV10-3 | NA | CAISESRGRAGGELFF | TGTGCCATCAGTGAGTCGAGGGGGAGGGCCGGCGGGGAGCTGTTTTTT
TRBJ1-5 | NA | TRBV19 | TRBD1 | CASSIVGQGINQPQHF | TGTGCCAGTAGTATAGTTGGACAGGGGATAAATCAGCCCCAGCATTTT
TRBJ2-5 | few | TRBV7-9 | TRBD2 | CASSPSGAAQQTQYF | TGTGCCAGCAGCCCTAGCGGGGCGGCCCAACAGACCCAGTACTTC
TRBJ2-7 | NA | TRBV20-1 | TRBD2 | CSALLAGYGYEQYF | TGCAGTGCTTTACTAGCGGGATACGGCTACGAGCAGTACTTC
TRBJ2-7 | once | TRBV27 | TRBD1 | CASSISGTGLISYEQYF | TGTGCCAGCAGTATCTCCGGGACAGGGCTAATATCCTACGAGCAGTACTTC
TRBJ2-7 | NA | TRBV12-3/TRBV12-4 | TRBD1 | CASSLWTGDHPYEQYF | TGTGCCAGCAGCCTTTGGACAGGGGATCATCCCTACGAGCAGTACTTC
TRBJ1-1 | few | TRBV4-1 | NA | CASSQVSEHTEAFF | TGCGCCAGCAGCCAAGTTTCCGAACACACTGAAGCTTTCTTT
TRBJ2-3 | NA | TRBV5-1 | TRBD2 | CASYSGTSGTDTQYF | TGCGCCAGCTATTCCGGGACTAGTGGCACAGATACGCAGTATTTT